The rows below give T cell receptor beta chains drawn from one sample of a study of T cell responses to AZD1222 COVID-19 vaccine. Sequenced by immunoSEQ multiplex PCR; TCRdb stores in-frame clones only, minus some. The sample lists about 160,000 clones; under 95% were seen once. Source: peripheral blood, taken 28 days after the second AZD1222 dose. The source is an adult who received the AZD1222 COVID-19 vaccine. Both conserved end residues are trimmed from each CDR3. The order of the fields is V gene, D gene, J gene, CDR3 protein. D genes are given only for firm matches.

TRBV18	-	TRBJ1-1	ASSPPSAEGEAF
TRBV5-4	-	TRBJ2-1	ASSLVLLANEQF
TRBV5-1	-	TRBJ2-5	ASRDEETQY
TRBV19	TRBD1	TRBJ1-1	ASTPLQGARANTEAF
TRBV7-2	-	TRBJ1-1	ASSLRTVVEAF
TRBV5-1	TRBD2	TRBJ2-7	ASSSGTSGRSYEQY
TRBV19	-	TRBJ2-7	ASSTLSGSYEQY
TRBV6-6	-	TRBJ1-1	ASSYSSNTEAF
TRBV5-1	TRBD2	TRBJ2-1	ASSRGSGTNNEQF
TRBV7-3	TRBD1	TRBJ1-1	ASSSDRGAKAF
TRBV27	TRBD2	TRBJ2-5	ASSPYWTSGLETQY
TRBV5-1	TRBD2	TRBJ2-4	ASSILPGTSGQNIQY
TRBV5-1	TRBD1	TRBJ1-2	ASSVLTGGTYGYT
TRBV28	-	TRBJ2-5	ASSTGTWQETQY
TRBV10-2	TRBD2	TRBJ2-7	ASSETSGYEQY
TRBV6-2/TRBV6-3	-	TRBJ2-7	ASSSLGTANYEQY
TRBV28	-	TRBJ2-7	ASSLPPREQY
TRBV6-5	TRBD1	TRBJ2-1	ASSYSGQGINNEQF
TRBV9	-	TRBJ2-6	ASSVPITGANVLT
TRBV9	TRBD1	TRBJ1-2	ASSVARQGLDGYT
TRBV11-3	-	TRBJ2-1	ASRQRRGSSYNEQF
TRBV7-2	-	TRBJ2-5	ASSLDLMGSQETQY
TRBV19	-	TRBJ1-6	ASSILTDSPLH
TRBV19	-	TRBJ2-3	ASTQGRDTQY
TRBV5-1	-	TRBJ2-1	ASSLVPEGEQF
TRBV27	TRBD1	TRBJ2-7	ASTPWTGSYEQY
TRBV19	TRBD1	TRBJ1-6	ASSEQGLAYNSPLH
TRBV7-2	-	TRBJ2-3	ASSLYGVTDTQY
TRBV19	TRBD1	TRBJ2-1	ASTSGQGDYNEQF